The present TCR beta chain was sequenced within a study of T cell repertoires in cytomegalovirus infection. Trimming shortened V by 6 bases and J by 8 bases, and 23 bases separated the two germline ends. The CDR3 consists of 16 residues. CDR1 is SGHTA, CDR2 FQGNSA, per germline. A remark on this clonotype: Antigen: not known.

Overall study results and limits: HLA-C-restricted, CMV-specific TCR beta clonotypes were dominant ex vivo.

MiXCR, applied by TCRdb to the reads, yields one record per CDR3 protein. Of 750,000 to 950,000 distinct CDR3 sequences listed, around 29% are singletons. The material was cultured CD8+ T cells from PBMCs, obtained from culture after CMV antigen stimulation. The clonotype originates from a human donor in good health (CMV status not recorded). Some clones in this sample may be carry-over from other donors' samples. The chain recombines TRBV7-2 with TRBJ2-1, with D hard to call. The CDR3 loop reads CASSPYVGVRNDEQFF. The CDR3 DNA reads as TGTGCCAGCAGTCCCTATGTCGGTGTACGCAATGATGAGCAGTTCTTC.